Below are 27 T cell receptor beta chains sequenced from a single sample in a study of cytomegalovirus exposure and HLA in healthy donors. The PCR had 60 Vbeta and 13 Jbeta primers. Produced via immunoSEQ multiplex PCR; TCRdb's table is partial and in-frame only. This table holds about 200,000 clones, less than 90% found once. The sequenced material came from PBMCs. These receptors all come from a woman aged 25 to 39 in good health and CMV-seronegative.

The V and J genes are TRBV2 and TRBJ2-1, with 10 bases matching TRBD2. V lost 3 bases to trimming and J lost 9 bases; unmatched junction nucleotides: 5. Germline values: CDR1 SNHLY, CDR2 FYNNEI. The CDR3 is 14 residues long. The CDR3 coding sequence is TGTGCCAGCAGTGAGGCTAGCGGGAGAGGTGAGCAGTTCTTC. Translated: CASSEASGRGEQFF.

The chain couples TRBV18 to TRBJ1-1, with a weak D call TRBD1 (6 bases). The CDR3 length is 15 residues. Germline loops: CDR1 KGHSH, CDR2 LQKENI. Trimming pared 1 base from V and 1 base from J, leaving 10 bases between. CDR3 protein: CASSPRGQPNTEAFF. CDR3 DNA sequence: TGTGCCAGCTCACCACGTGGACAGCCGAACACTGAAGCTTTCTTT. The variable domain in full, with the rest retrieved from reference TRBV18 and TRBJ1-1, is NAGVMQNPRHLVRRRGQEARLRCSPMKGHSHVYWYRQLPEEGLKFMVYLQKENIIDESGMPKERFSAEFPKEGPSILRIQQVVRGDSAAYFCASSPRGQPNTEAFFGQGTRLTVV.

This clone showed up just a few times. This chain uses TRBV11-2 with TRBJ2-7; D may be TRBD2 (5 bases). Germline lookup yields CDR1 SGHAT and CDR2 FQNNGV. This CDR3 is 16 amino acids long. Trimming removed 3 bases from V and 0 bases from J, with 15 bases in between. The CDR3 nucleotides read TGTGCCAGCAGCTTTTATCTTAACCTAGCCTCCTACGAGCAGTACTTC. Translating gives CASSFYLNLASYEQYF. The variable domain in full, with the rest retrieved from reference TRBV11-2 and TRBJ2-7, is EAGVAQSPRYKIIEKRQSVAFWCNPISGHATLYWYQQILGQGPKLLIQFQNNGVVDDSQLPKDRFSAERLKGVDSTLKIQPAKLEDSAVYLCASSFYLNLASYEQYFGPGTRLTVT.

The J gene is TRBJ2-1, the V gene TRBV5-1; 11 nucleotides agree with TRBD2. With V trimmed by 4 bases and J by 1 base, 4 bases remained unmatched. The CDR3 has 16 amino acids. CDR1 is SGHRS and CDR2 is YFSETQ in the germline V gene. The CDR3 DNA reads TGCGCCAGCAGCCCTTCTAGCGGGAGGTCCTACAATGAGCAGTTCTTC. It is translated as CASSPSSGRSYNEQFF.

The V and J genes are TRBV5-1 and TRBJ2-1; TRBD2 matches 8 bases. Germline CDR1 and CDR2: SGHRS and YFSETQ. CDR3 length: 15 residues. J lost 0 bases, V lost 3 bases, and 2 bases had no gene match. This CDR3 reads CASSSAGVSYNEQFF. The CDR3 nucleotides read TGCGCCAGCAGCTCAGCGGGAGTCTCCTACAATGAGCAGTTCTTC.

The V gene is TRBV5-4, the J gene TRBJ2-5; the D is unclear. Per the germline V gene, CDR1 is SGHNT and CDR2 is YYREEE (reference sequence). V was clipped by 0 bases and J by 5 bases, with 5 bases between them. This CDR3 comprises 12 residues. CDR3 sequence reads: CASSLARETQYF. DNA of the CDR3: TGTGCCAGCAGCTTGGCCAGGGAGACCCAGTACTTC. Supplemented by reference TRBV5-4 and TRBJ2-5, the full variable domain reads ETGVTQSPTHLIKTRGQQVTLRCSSQSGHNTVSWYQQALGQGPQFIFQYYREEENGRGNFPPRFSGLQFPNYSSELNVNALELDDSALYLCASSLARETQYFGPGTRLLVL.

CDR3 DNA: TGTGCCAGCAGCTTTGCAGGGGAGGCCAAAAACATTCAGTACTTC. It encodes CASSFAGEAKNIQYF. The J gene is TRBJ2-4, the V gene TRBV7-9; D is possibly TRBD1 (6 bases). Trimming took 3 bases from V and 1 from J, leaving 10 bases between them. Germline V gene data show CDR1 as SEHNR and CDR2 as FQNEAQ (reference sequence). The CDR3 has 15 amino acids.

DNA of the CDR3: TGTGCCAGCAGCGTCAGCGGGGATAGCAATGAGCAGTTCTTC. Translating it yields CASSVSGDSNEQFF. The chain couples TRBV7-9 to TRBJ2-1; TRBD2 aligns across 7 bases. CDR1 is SEHNR and CDR2 is FQNEAQ in the germline V gene (reference sequence). The CDR3 covers 14 residues. J was trimmed by 6 bases and V by 5 bases; bases with no gene match: 7.

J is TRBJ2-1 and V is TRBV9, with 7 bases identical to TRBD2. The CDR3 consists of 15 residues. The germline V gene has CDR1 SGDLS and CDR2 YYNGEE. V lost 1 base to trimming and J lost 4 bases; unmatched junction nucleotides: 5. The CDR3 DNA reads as TGTGCCAGCAGCGTATTGGGGACTAAATACAATGAGCAGTTCTTC. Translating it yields CASSVLGTKYNEQFF. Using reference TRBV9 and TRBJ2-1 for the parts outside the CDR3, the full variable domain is DSGVTQTPKHLITATGQRVTLRCSPRSGDLSVYWYQQSLDQGLQFLIQYYNGEERAKGNILERFSAQQFPDLHSELNLSSLELGDSALYFCASSVLGTKYNEQFFGPGTRLTVL.

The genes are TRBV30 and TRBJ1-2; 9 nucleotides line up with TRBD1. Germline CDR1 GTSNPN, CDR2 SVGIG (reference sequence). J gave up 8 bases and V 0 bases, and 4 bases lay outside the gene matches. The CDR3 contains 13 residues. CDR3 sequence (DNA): TGTGCCTGGAGTGTACAGGGGGCTCTCGGCTACACCTTC. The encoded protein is CAWSVQGALGYTF.

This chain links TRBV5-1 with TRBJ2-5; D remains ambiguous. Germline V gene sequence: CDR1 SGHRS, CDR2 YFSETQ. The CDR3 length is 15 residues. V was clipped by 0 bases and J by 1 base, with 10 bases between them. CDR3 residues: CASSLGQKVQETQYF. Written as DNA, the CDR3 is TGCGCCAGCAGCTTGGGTCAGAAAGTCCAAGAGACCCAGTACTTC.

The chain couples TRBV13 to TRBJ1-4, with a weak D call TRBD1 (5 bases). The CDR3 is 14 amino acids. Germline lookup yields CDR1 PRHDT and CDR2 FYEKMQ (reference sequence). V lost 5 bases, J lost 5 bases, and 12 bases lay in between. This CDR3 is CASSAGRRNEKLFF. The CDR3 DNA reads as TGTGCCAGCAGCGCGGGACGTCGGAATGAAAAACTGTTTTTT.

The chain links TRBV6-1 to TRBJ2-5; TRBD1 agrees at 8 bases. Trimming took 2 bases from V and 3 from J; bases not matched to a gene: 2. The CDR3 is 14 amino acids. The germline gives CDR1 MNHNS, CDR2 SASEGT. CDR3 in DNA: TGTGCCAGCAGTGAATGGGGACAGGAAGAGACCCAGTACTTC. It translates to CASSEWGQEETQYF.

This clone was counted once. The CDR3 here is CASSWTGVANEKLFF. CDR3 coding DNA: TGTGCCAGCAGCTGGACAGGGGTGGCTAATGAAAAACTGTTTTTT. The V gene is TRBV7-2, the J gene TRBJ1-4; TRBD1 matches at 9 bases. The CDR3 totals 15 residues. V shed 4 bases and J 3 bases; nucleotides not matched to a gene: 3. Germline V gene sequence: CDR1 SGHTA, CDR2 FQGNSA.

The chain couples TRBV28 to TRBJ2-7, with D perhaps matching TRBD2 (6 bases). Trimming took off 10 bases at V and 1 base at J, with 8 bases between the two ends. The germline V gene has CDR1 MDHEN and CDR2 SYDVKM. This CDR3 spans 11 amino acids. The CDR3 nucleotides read TGTGCCACGGGACTTTCCTACGAGCAGTACTTC. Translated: CATGLSYEQYF.

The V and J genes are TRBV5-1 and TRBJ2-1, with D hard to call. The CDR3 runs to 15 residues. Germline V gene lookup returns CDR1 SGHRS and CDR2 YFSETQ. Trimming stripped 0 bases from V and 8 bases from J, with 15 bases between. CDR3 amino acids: CASSLGLGLSDEQFF. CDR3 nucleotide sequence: TGCGCCAGCAGCTTGGGGCTAGGCCTGAGCGATGAGCAGTTCTTC.

CDR3 protein: CASTARGTGAYEQYF. In DNA form, the CDR3 reads TGTGCCAGCACCGCCCGTGGGACAGGGGCCTACGAGCAGTACTTC. This sequence joins TRBV28 and TRBJ2-7; TRBD1 agrees at 10 bases. V lost 7 bases to trimming and J lost 2 bases; unmatched junction nucleotides: 8. CDR1 MDHEN and CDR2 SYDVKM come from the germline V gene. The CDR3 runs 15 residues.

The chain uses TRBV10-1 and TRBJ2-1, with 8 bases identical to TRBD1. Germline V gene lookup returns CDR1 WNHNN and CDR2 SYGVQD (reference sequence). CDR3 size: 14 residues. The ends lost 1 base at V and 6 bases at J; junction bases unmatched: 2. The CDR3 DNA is TGCGCCAGCAGTGAGTACAGGGGGGTCAATGAGCAGTTCTTC. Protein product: CASSEYRGVNEQFF.

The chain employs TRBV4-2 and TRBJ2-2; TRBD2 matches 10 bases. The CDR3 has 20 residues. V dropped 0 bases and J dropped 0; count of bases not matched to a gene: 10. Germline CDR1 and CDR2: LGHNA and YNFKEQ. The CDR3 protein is CASSQEGLAGETTNTGELFF. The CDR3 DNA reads TGTGCCAGCAGCCAAGAAGGTCTAGCGGGGGAGACAACGAACACCGGGGAGCTGTTTTTT.

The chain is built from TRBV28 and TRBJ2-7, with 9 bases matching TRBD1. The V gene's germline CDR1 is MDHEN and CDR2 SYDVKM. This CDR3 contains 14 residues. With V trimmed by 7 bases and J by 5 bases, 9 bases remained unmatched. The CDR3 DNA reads TGTGCCAGCAAACCGGGACAGGGATGGGACGAGCAGTACTTC. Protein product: CASKPGQGWDEQYF.

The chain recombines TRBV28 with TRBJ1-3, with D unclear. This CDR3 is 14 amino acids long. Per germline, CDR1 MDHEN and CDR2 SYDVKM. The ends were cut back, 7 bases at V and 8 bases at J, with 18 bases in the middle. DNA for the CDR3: TGTGCCAGCACCGCGCCAGGCCTCGGGGACACCATATATTTT. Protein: CASTAPGLGDTIYF.

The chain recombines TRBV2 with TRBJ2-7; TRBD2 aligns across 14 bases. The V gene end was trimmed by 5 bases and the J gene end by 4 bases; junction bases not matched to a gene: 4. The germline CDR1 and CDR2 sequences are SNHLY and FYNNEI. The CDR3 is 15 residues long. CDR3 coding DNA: TGTGCCAGCAGTCGGACTAGCGGGGGGTTGTACGAGCAGTACTTC. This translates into CASSRTSGGLYEQYF.

CDR3 nucleotides: TGTGCCTGGAGTGTCGGCAGGGCGGCTGAGCAGTTCTTC. It is translated as CAWSVGRAAEQFF. The V gene is TRBV30, the J gene TRBJ2-1, with a tentative D call TRBD1 (5 bases). The germline V gene has CDR1 GTSNPN and CDR2 SVGIG (reference sequence). The V gene lost 0 bases and the J gene lost 9 bases, with 12 bases spanning the gap. This CDR3 comprises 13 residues.

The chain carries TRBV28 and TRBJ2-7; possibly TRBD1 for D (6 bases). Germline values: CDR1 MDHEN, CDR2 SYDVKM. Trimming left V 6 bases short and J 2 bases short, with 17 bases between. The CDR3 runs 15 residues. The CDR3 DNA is TGTGCCAGCAGGGAAGATTGGCGGACAGCCTACGAGCAGTACTTC. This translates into CASREDWRTAYEQYF.

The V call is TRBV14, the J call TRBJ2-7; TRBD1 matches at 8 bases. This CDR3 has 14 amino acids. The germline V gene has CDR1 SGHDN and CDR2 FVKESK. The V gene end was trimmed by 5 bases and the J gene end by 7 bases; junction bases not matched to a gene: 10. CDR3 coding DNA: TGTGCCAGCAGCGATAATCCAGGGGGCGAAGAGCAGTACTTC. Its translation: CASSDNPGGEEQYF.

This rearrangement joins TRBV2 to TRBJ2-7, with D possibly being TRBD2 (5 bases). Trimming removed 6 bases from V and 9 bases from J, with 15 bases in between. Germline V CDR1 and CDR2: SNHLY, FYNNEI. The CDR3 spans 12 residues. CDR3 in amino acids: CASRVTGKAQYF. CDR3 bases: TGTGCCAGCAGGGTAACCGGGAAGGCGCAGTACTTC.

The CDR3 sequence: CASSLGGADLYEQYF. The CDR3 coding sequence is TGTGCCAGCAGTTTGGGGGGGGCAGACCTCTACGAGCAGTACTTC. This sequence joins TRBV2 and TRBJ2-7, with D perhaps TRBD2 (7 bases). The CDR3 totals 15 residues. Germline V gene lookup returns CDR1 SNHLY and CDR2 FYNNEI. V lost 5 bases to trimming and J lost 3 bases, with 17 bases between them.